Each of the 29 T cell receptor beta chains below was sequenced from the same sample in a study of technical replicates of blood from a few donors. The repertoire was sequenced with immunoSEQ multiplex PCR; TCRdb's copy has only in-frame clones and lacks some. Among around 100,000 clones listed, 96% were seen once. Sequencing input: T cells isolated from PBMCs. The receptors here all came from a human donor in good health.

The CDR3 nucleotides are TGTGCCTGGACCATAGACCGGCGGAGTGAAGCTTTCTTT. Its protein is CAWTIDRRSEAFF. J is TRBJ1-1 and V is TRBV30; D is unresolved. Germline CDR1 GTSNPN, CDR2 SVGIG (reference sequence). The CDR3 totals 13 residues. V was trimmed by 4 bases and J by 7 bases, leaving 16 bases between them.

The chain is built from TRBV5-6 and TRBJ1-2; D perhaps matches TRBD1 (5 bases). This CDR3 has 13 amino acids. V gave up 6 bases and J gave up 7 bases, with 16 bases separating them. CDR1 SGHDT and CDR2 YYEEEE come from the germline V gene. This CDR3 is CASMAGYETGYTF. In DNA form, the CDR3 reads TGTGCCAGCATGGCAGGGTATGAGACTGGCTACACCTTC.

The chain joins TRBV11-3 to TRBJ2-7, with D possibly matching TRBD1 (6 bases). There are 13 residues in the CDR3. Trimming pared 7 bases from V and 0 bases from J, leaving 10 bases between. Germline V gene sequence: CDR1 SGHNT, CDR2 YENEEA. In DNA form, the CDR3 reads TGTGCCAGCAATAACAGGGACTCCTACGAGCAGTACTTC. Amino acids: CASNNRDSYEQYF.

This chain's CDR3 is CASSPTGGNQPQHF. CDR3 DNA: TGTGCCAGTTCGCCGACAGGGGGCAATCAGCCCCAGCATTTT. V gene TRBV19 combines with J gene TRBJ1-5, with TRBD1 matching over 8 bases. Losses at the gene ends were 8 bases for V and 2 bases for J; bases not matched to a gene: 5. This CDR3 contains 14 residues. The germline gives CDR1 LNHDA, CDR2 SQIVND (reference sequence).

The rearrangement joins TRBV6-5 to TRBJ2-1; 10 bases agree with TRBD2. Trimming cost V 5 bases and J 5 bases; bases outside gene matches: 6. Germline lookup yields CDR1 MNHEY and CDR2 SVGAGI. The CDR3 sequence is 15 residues long. In nucleotides, the CDR3 is TGTGCCAGCAGTACCCTAGCGGGAGCCCACAATGAGCAGTTCTTC. This gives the protein CASSTLAGAHNEQFF.

This clone showed up just once. The CDR3 DNA reads TGTGCCAGCAGTTACGAACAGGGTATTTCTGGAAACACCATATATTTT. It translates to CASSYEQGISGNTIYF. V and J are TRBV6-5 and TRBJ1-3; TRBD1 is a possible D gene (6 bases). Trimming removed 2 bases at V and 1 base at J, with 12 bases between. The CDR3 length is 16 residues. Germline V lookup: CDR1 MNHEY, CDR2 SVGAGI.

This sequence joins TRBV6-6 and TRBJ2-5; 10 nucleotides agree with TRBD2. Germline assignment: CDR1 MNHNY and CDR2 SVGAGI (reference sequence). This CDR3 comprises 15 residues. V was clipped by 8 bases and J by 0 bases; unmatched bases: 6. Here the CDR3 DNA reads TGTGCCAGCCGACGGACTAGCGGACACCAAGAGACCCAGTACTTC. As protein: CASRRTSGHQETQYF.

The rearrangement uses TRBV6-4 and TRBJ2-1; D call uncertain. Per germline, CDR1 MRHNA and CDR2 SNTAGT. CDR3 length: 15 residues. The V and J ends lost 6 bases and 6 bases respectively, with 18 bases between them. CDR3 nucleotides: TGTGCCAGCAGCCTAGACCCTCTGAGGCGCAATGAGCAGTTCTTC. Amino acids: CASSLDPLRRNEQFF.

CDR3 residues: CASSSLLDRSWETQYF. The CDR3 region has the DNA TGTGCCAGCAGTTCCCTCCTTGACAGGTCCTGGGAGACCCAGTACTTC. The chain couples TRBV28 to TRBJ2-5; a possible D gene is TRBD1 (6 bases). Trimming stripped 4 bases from V and 5 bases from J, with 20 bases between. CDR1 MDHEN and CDR2 SYDVKM come from the germline V gene. This CDR3 is built from 16 residues.

The chain employs TRBV27 and TRBJ1-2; 7 bases are shared with TRBD1. The CDR3 has 15 amino acids. Germline-derived CDR1 and CDR2 are MNHEY and SMNVEV (reference sequence). V lost 3 bases and J lost 4; bases outside the gene matches: 8. DNA for the CDR3: TGTGCCAGCAGTTTCCGGGACAGCTACGTCTATGGCTACACCTTC. Amino acid sequence: CASSFRDSYVYGYTF.

This CDR3 is CASSVSLGDRASTGELFF. For the CDR3, the DNA is TGTGCCAGCAGCGTAAGTCTAGGGGACAGGGCATCCACCGGGGAGCTGTTTTTT. The rearrangement links TRBV9 to TRBJ2-2; 9 bases fit TRBD1. Trimming removed 1 base from V and 4 bases from J; junction bases left unmatched: 11. The CDR3 is made up of 18 amino acids. Germline loops: CDR1 SGDLS, CDR2 YYNGEE.

CDR3 nucleotides: TGTGCCAGCAGCTCTGGGGCGGCCACCTCCTACGAGCAGTACTTC. It codes for CASSSGAATSYEQYF. The chain couples TRBV7-2 to TRBJ2-7; D is perhaps TRBD1 (5 bases). Trimming removed 4 bases at V and 0 bases at J, with 13 bases between. The CDR3 extends over 15 amino acids. Germline loops: CDR1 SGHTA, CDR2 FQGNSA.

The chain couples TRBV6-1 to TRBJ1-3; D ambiguous. Germline values: CDR1 MNHNS, CDR2 SASEGT. Trimming pared 5 bases from V and 0 bases from J, leaving 11 bases between. CDR3 length: 15 amino acids. DNA for the CDR3: TGTGCCAGCAGTCCCGTTACAGCCTCTGGAAACACCATATATTTT. Translation: CASSPVTASGNTIYF.

V usage is TRBV27 and J usage is TRBJ1-4; TRBD1 aligns across 7 bases. Trimming removed 2 bases from V and 2 bases from J; junction bases left unmatched: 2. Germline V gives CDR1 MNHEY, CDR2 SMNVEV (reference sequence). This CDR3 has 15 residues. The CDR3: CASSLGTVTNEKLFF. The DNA of the CDR3 is TGTGCCAGCAGTTTAGGGACAGTCACTAATGAAAAACTGTTTTTT. Full variable domain (outside the CDR3, taken from reference TRBV27 and TRBJ1-4): EAQVTQNPRYLITVTGKKLTVTCSQNMNHEYMSWYRQDPGLGLRQIYYSMNVEVTDKGDVPEGYKVSRKEKRNFPLILESPSPNQTSLYFCASSLGTVTNEKLFFGSGTQLSVL.

The chain has TRBV2 and TRBJ1-1, with 7 nucleotides matching TRBD1. Germline assignment: CDR1 SNHLY and CDR2 FYNNEI. Trimming took 6 bases from V and 9 from J; bases not matched to a gene: 7. The CDR3 covers 12 residues. The DNA of the CDR3 is TGTGCCAGCAGAACCACAGGGGATAAAGCTTTCTTT. Protein sequence: CASRTTGDKAFF.

The rearrangement uses TRBV6-4 and TRBJ2-2; 11 bases are a match to TRBD2. J lost 5 bases, V lost 0 bases, and 17 bases had no gene match. Germline CDR1 is MRHNA and CDR2 is SNTAGT. The CDR3 is 21 residues long. The CDR3 region is CASSDSRGLLNRTSGTGELFF. As DNA, the CDR3 is TGTGCCAGCAGTGACTCGAGGGGGCTCCTTAACAGGACTAGCGGGACCGGGGAGCTGTTTTTT.

The chain has TRBV19 and TRBJ1-1; D unclear. The V and J ends lost 3 bases and 0 bases respectively, with 14 bases between them. This CDR3 is built from 16 residues. Per the germline V gene, CDR1 is LNHDA and CDR2 is SQIVND (reference sequence). The DNA of the CDR3 is TGTGCCAGTAGTATGTGGCCGAAAACCATGAACACTGAAGCTTTCTTT. It is translated as CASSMWPKTMNTEAFF.

The V and J genes are TRBV6-4 and TRBJ2-5, with D tentatively TRBD2 (5 bases). CDR1 and CDR2 (germline): MRHNA, SNTAGT. CDR3 length equals 16 residues. V was trimmed by 8 bases and J by 7 bases, leaving 26 bases between them. CDR3 bases: TGTGCCAGCTCACAAGAGGCCGGGGAAGCTACGGGGACCCAGTACTTC. Translation gives CASSQEAGEATGTQYF.

The chain uses TRBV7-9 and TRBJ1-1, with D perhaps TRBD1 (6 bases). Trimming removed 5 bases at V and 1 base at J, with 11 bases between. This CDR3 has 14 residues. Germline V CDR1 and CDR2: SEHNR, FQNEAQ (reference sequence). DNA for the CDR3: TGTGCCAGCAGCGGTCAGGGGCGGAACACTGAAGCTTTCTTT. Encoded protein: CASSGQGRNTEAFF.

This rearrangement joins TRBV5-1 to TRBJ2-3; 10 bases match TRBD2. The length of the CDR3 is 16 residues. Germline V gives CDR1 SGHRS, CDR2 YFSETQ. V dropped 2 bases and J dropped 0; count of bases not matched to a gene: 3. The CDR3 nucleotides are TGCGCCAGCAGCTTAGGACTAGCGGCTAGCACAGATACGCAGTATTTT. Translation gives CASSLGLAASTDTQYF.

The CDR3 coding sequence is TGTGCCAGTAGTTCCCTAGCGGGAGATACGCAGTATTTT. Amino acid sequence: CASSSLAGDTQYF. The chain has TRBV19 and TRBJ2-3; 8 bases map to TRBD2. Germline CDR1 and CDR2: LNHDA and SQIVND (reference sequence). V trimming: 5 bases; J trimming: 5 bases; junction bases outside the gene matches: 3. CDR3 length: 13 amino acids.

The chain is built from TRBV6-5 and TRBJ2-7; TRBD2 aligns across 8 bases. This CDR3 is 14 amino acids long. Germline CDR1 is MNHEY and CDR2 is SVGAGI. V shed 6 bases, J shed 5 bases, and the junction held 9 bases outside the gene matches. The DNA for the CDR3 is TGTGCCAGCAGGGGGTGGCGGGAGGTCCACGAGCAGTACTTC. Protein: CASRGWREVHEQYF.

Here the CDR3 reads CASSLERFGKSEQYF. DNA for the CDR3: TGTGCCAGCAGCTTAGAGCGTTTCGGGAAATCCGAGCAGTACTTC. The chain recombines TRBV7-9 with TRBJ2-7, with D perhaps matching TRBD2 (5 bases). V gave up 1 base and J gave up 6 bases, with 16 bases separating them. The germline gives CDR1 SEHNR, CDR2 FQNEAQ (reference sequence). This CDR3 has 15 residues.

The chain uses TRBV27 and TRBJ2-2, with D possibly matching TRBD2 (6 bases). Germline V gives CDR1 MNHEY, CDR2 SMNVEV (reference sequence). With 3 bases removed from V and 7 bases from J, the gap between germline ends came to 15 bases. This CDR3 has 15 residues. In nucleotides, the CDR3 is TGTGCCAGCAGTTTCCAGACTAGTTCAATCGGGGAGCTGTTTTTT. It specifies CASSFQTSSIGELFF.

The chain employs TRBV4-2 and TRBJ2-7; 8 bases map to TRBD2. Germline V gives CDR1 LGHNA, CDR2 YNFKEQ. There are 14 residues in the CDR3. J lost 7 bases, V lost 5 bases, and 10 bases had no gene match. This CDR3 is CASSSGSGEWEQYF. In nucleotides, the CDR3 is TGTGCCAGCAGCAGCGGGAGTGGGGAGTGGGAGCAGTACTTC.

The CDR3 reads CASSSGVEAFF. As DNA, the CDR3 is TGTGCCAGCAGCTCCGGGGTGGAAGCTTTCTTT. This chain connects TRBV7-2 to TRBJ1-1, with no clear D. V was pared by 4 bases and J by 8 bases, with 8 bases between. The CDR3 is 11 amino acids. The germline gives CDR1 SGHTA, CDR2 FQGNSA.

This chain uses TRBV18 with TRBJ2-5; the D is unclear. The CDR3 covers 13 residues. Germline V CDR1 and CDR2: KGHSH, LQKENI. V gave up 6 bases and J gave up 7 bases, with 15 bases separating them. CDR3 sequence (DNA): TGTGCCAGCTCGCTAGAACTTAGAATGACCCAGTACTTC. It encodes CASSLELRMTQYF.

This clone was seen a handful of times. The chain joins TRBV2 to TRBJ2-7, with 7 bases fitting TRBD1. Trimming at V came to 6 bases and at J to 0 bases, leaving 5 bases not matched to a gene. The CDR3 spans 14 residues. CDR1 is SNHLY, CDR2 FYNNEI, per germline. The DNA of the CDR3 is TGTGCCAGCAGGAGGGACAGCTACTCCTACGAGCAGTACTTC. Residues: CASRRDSYSYEQYF.

The chain recombines TRBV15 with TRBJ1-2; D not certain. V lost 3 bases and J lost 7, with 15 bases in between. This CDR3 comprises 14 residues. Germline CDR1 is LNHNV and CDR2 is YYDKDF (reference sequence). CDR3 amino acids: CATSSARGRRGYTF. In DNA, the CDR3 is TGTGCCACCAGCAGTGCCCGGGGAAGACGTGGCTACACCTTC.